Listed below are T cell receptor beta chains from one sample, sequenced in a study of response to subunit inactivated influenza vaccine. TCRdb independently ran MiXCR on the RT-PCR reads; one entry per CDR3 protein. The profile shows 500,000 to 600,000 distinct CDR3 sequences, over 10% of them singletons. The source material was PBMCs from blood, sampled roughly 45 days after vaccination. Receptors were obtained from a middle-aged man who received an inactivated influenza vaccine. CDR3s include the opening cysteine and the closing phenylalanine or tryptophan. The order of the fields is J gene, clone size, V gene, D gene, CDR3 DNA, CDR3 protein. A D gene is named only where the DNA matches it firmly. The size of a clone is reported for some rows only, either as once, few or many, or as a class for expanded clones.

TRBJ1-6 | once | TRBV5-4 | NA | TGTGCCAGCAGCTTGGGGACAGTAGGTTCACCCCTCCACTTT | CASSLGTVGSPLHF
TRBJ2-2 | few | TRBV12-3/TRBV12-4 | TRBD2 | TGTGCCAGCAGGGTAGCGGGGGGAGCCACCGGGGAGCTGTTTTTT | CASRVAGGATGELFF
TRBJ2-1 | few | TRBV14 | NA | TGTGCCAGCAGCCAAGACCGGACTCTTCGCCTAGAGCAGTTCTTC | CASSQDRTLRLEQFF
TRBJ2-1 | NA | TRBV20-1 | TRBD2 | TGCAGTGGAGACCATAGCGGGGGGGCCTCGGCGTACAATGAGCAGTTCTTC | CSGDHSGGASAYNEQFF
TRBJ2-7 | few | TRBV10-3 | TRBD1 | TGTGCCATCAGTGGGGAGACAGGGCCCTACGAGCAGTACTTC | CAISGETGPYEQYF
TRBJ2-1 | many | TRBV5-1 | TRBD1 | TGCGCCAGCAGCTTGGGACAGGGGCCCAATGAGCAGTTCTTC | CASSLGQGPNEQFF
TRBJ2-7 | NA | TRBV11-2 | TRBD1 | TGTGCCAGCAGCTCGATCAGGGGGCGGTACGAGCAGTACTTC | CASSSIRGRYEQYF
TRBJ2-5 | NA | TRBV7-7 | NA | TGTGCTAGCAGCGTACAGGGTTGGAGGACCCAGTACTTC | CASSVQGWRTQYF
TRBJ1-2 | NA | TRBV7-2 | NA | TGTGCCAGCAGCTTAGCGATCTCGACGGGCTATGGCTACACCTTC | CASSLAISTGYGYTF
TRBJ1-3 | many | TRBV5-1 | NA | TGCGCCAGCAGCCTTTGGGGTAACTCTGGAAACACCATATATTTT | CASSLWGNSGNTIYF
TRBJ1-4 | few | TRBV20-1 | NA | TGCAGTGCTAGAGGGGTGGCGGTGGATGAAAAACTGTTTTTT | CSARGVAVDEKLFF
TRBJ2-7 | NA | TRBV28 | NA | TGTGCCAGCAGTTCCTCCGGCGGACTTGACTCCTACGAGCAGTACTTC | CASSSSGGLDSYEQYF
TRBJ2-1 | NA | TRBV5-1 | NA | TGCGCCAGCAGCTTGGTACGCGGTAGAGGTAGCAATGAGCAGTTCTTC | CASSLVRGRGSNEQFF
TRBJ2-1 | NA | TRBV20-1 | TRBD1 | TGCAGTGCTAGTTTCCCAGGGGGCGTAAATGAGCAGTTCTTC | CSASFPGGVNEQFF
TRBJ2-7 | NA | TRBV6-1 | TRBD2 | TGTGCCAGCAGGTCACTAGCGGGGCTCTCCTACGAGCAGTACTTC | CASRSLAGLSYEQYF
TRBJ2-3 | few | TRBV4-1 | TRBD1 | TGCGCCAGCAGCCAAGCCAAAACAGGGACAGGGGGCACAGATACGCAGTATTTT | CASSQAKTGTGGTDTQYF
TRBJ2-2 | NA | TRBV7-8 | TRBD1 | TGTGCCAGCAGCAACGACAGGGTGGGGACCGGGGAGCTGTTTTTT | CASSNDRVGTGELFF
TRBJ2-7 | NA | TRBV28 | TRBD1 | TGTGCCACCACCCGGCCCACAGGGGGGTCCTACGAGCAGTACTTC | CATTRPTGGSYEQYF
TRBJ1-5 | NA | TRBV7-2 | TRBD1 | TGTGCCAGCAGCTTAAAGGGGGCAAGCAATCAGCCCCAGCATTTT | CASSLKGASNQPQHF
TRBJ1-2 | few | TRBV7-9 | NA | TGTGCCAGCAGCTACGCCGGGTCCCGACGATCTGGCTACACCTTC | CASSYAGSRRSGYTF
TRBJ2-3 | NA | TRBV12-3/TRBV12-4 | NA | TGTGCCAGCAGTTTAGCGCGGCATACGCAGTATTTT | CASSLARHTQYF